The 9 T cell receptor beta chains reported below all come from one sample, sequenced in a study of blood T cell repertoires in COVID-19. TCRdb's copy holds only in-frame clones and misses some; the assay was immunoSEQ multiplex PCR. The data hold about 340,000 clones, with around 83% observed a single time. Sequencing used peripheral blood. These receptors originate from a man aged 25-45 years with active or convalescent COVID-19.

V gene TRBV5-4 combines with J gene TRBJ2-7; 8 bases fit TRBD1. The CDR3 totals 15 residues. Germline CDR1 is SGHNT and CDR2 is YYREEE (reference sequence). V gave up 3 bases and J gave up 1 base; unmatched junction bases: 6. CDR3 coding DNA: TGTGCCAGCAGCTCGACAGGGGTTGAGTCCTACGAGCAGTACTTC. It codes for CASSSTGVESYEQYF.

The genes are TRBV5-1 and TRBJ2-3, with TRBD2 matching 8 bases. Per germline, CDR1 SGHRS and CDR2 YFSETQ. V lost 3 bases and J lost 2; bases outside the gene matches: 8. The CDR3 totals 16 residues. The CDR3: CASSSIASGYTDTQYF. CDR3 DNA: TGCGCCAGCAGCTCCATTGCTAGCGGGTACACAGATACGCAGTATTTT.

The chain is built from TRBV19 and TRBJ2-2, with 12 bases aligning to TRBD2. Germline V lookup: CDR1 LNHDA, CDR2 SQIVND (reference sequence). With V trimmed by 4 bases and J by 2 bases, 2 bases remained unmatched. The CDR3 extends over 16 amino acids. DNA of the CDR3: TGTGCCAGTAGTAGTGGACTAGCGGGAAACACCGGGGAGCTGTTTTTT. It is translated as CASSSGLAGNTGELFF.

With respect to this clone: The junction shows a germline mismatch at one end, possibly a read error. The chain combines TRBV11-2 with TRBJ1-1; D perhaps matches TRBD1 (6 bases). The CDR3 has 9 residues. Germline CDR1 reads SGHAT; CDR2 reads FQNNGV. The CDR3 DNA sequence: TGTGCCCGCAGAGGGGGAGCTTTCTTT. Translated, it gives CARRGGAFF.

The chain couples TRBV28 to TRBJ2-3; D might be TRBD2 (6 bases). CDR3 size: 12 residues. In germline, CDR1 is MDHEN, CDR2 SYDVKM. Trimming took off 11 bases at V and 4 bases at J, with 13 bases between the two ends. The CDR3 DNA follows: TGTGCCCACTCCTCGGGAGCAGATACGCAGTATTTT. Protein sequence: CAHSSGADTQYF.

This chain uses TRBV4-1 with TRBJ2-5; 7 bases agree with TRBD2. The trim removed 4 bases at V and 5 bases at J, leaving 13 bases unmatched. Germline CDR1 reads MGHRA; CDR2 reads YSYEKL. The CDR3 is made up of 16 amino acids. CDR3 nucleotides: TGCGCCAGCAGCCTCTGGGCGGGCCGTAGCGGGGAGACCCAGTACTTC. Its protein is CASSLWAGRSGETQYF.

Details on this clone: This same CDR3 is encoded by further DNA sequences in the sample. The chain couples TRBV6-5 to TRBJ2-7; D possibly corresponds to TRBD2 (6 bases). Per the germline V gene, CDR1 is MNHEY and CDR2 is SVGAGI. The CDR3 spans 13 residues. Trimming removed 6 bases from V and 2 bases from J, with 11 bases in between. The CDR3: CASRRDGTYEQYF. DNA of the CDR3: TGTGCCAGCAGGCGGGACGGGACCTACGAGCAGTACTTC.

V usage is TRBV25-1 and J usage is TRBJ1-1, with TRBD1 matching over 9 bases. Germline V gives CDR1 MGHDK, CDR2 SYGVNS. Unmatched junction bases numbered 5, after V lost 3 bases and J lost 6 bases. The CDR3 extends over 14 amino acids. This chain's CDR3 is CASSDIRDRAEAFF. CDR3 DNA sequence: TGTGCCAGCAGTGATATAAGGGACAGGGCTGAAGCTTTCTTT. The full variable domain, with the rest looked up from reference TRBV25-1 and TRBJ1-1, is EADIYQTPRYLVIGTGKKITLECSQTMGHDKMYWYQQDPGMELHLIHYSYGVNSTEKGDLSSESTVSRIRTEHFPLTLESARPSHTSQYLCASSDIRDRAEAFFGQGTRLTVV.

The rearrangement joins TRBV2 to TRBJ2-1; D uncertain. With 6 bases removed from V and 6 bases from J, the gap between germline ends came to 15 bases. The germline V gene encodes CDR1 SNHLY and CDR2 FYNNEI. CDR3 length: 14 amino acids. In nucleotides, the CDR3 is TGTGCCAGCAGGGTCGCTACCAACTTCAATGAGCAGTTCTTC. This translates into CASRVATNFNEQFF.